This entry lists 20 T cell receptor beta chains sequenced from one sample in a study of OX40 agonist ivuxolimab in advanced cancers. Data came from immunoSEQ multiplex PCR; TCRdb stores just in-frame clones and leaves some out. The data show around 76,000 clones, 94% seen once. The sequencing here drew on CD4+ or CD8+ T cells sorted from blood, taken in a trial of the OX40 agonist ivuxolimab. These receptor sequences come from an adult with an advanced solid tumor such as melanoma, head and neck, liver or kidney cancer.

This chain joins TRBV28 and TRBJ1-3; tentative D call: TRBD1 (6 bases). Germline V lookup: CDR1 MDHEN, CDR2 SYDVKM. The V and J ends lost 6 bases and 0 bases respectively, with 12 bases between them. This CDR3 spans 15 amino acids. This chain's CDR3 is CASSPQGYSGNTIYF. The DNA for the CDR3 is TGTGCCAGCAGCCCACAGGGATACTCTGGAAACACCATATATTTT.

The chain employs TRBV30 and TRBJ2-1, with 7 bases matching TRBD2. The CDR3 runs to 14 residues. CDR1 is GTSNPN, CDR2 SVGIG, per germline (reference sequence). V dropped 5 bases and J dropped 4; count of bases not matched to a gene: 8. The CDR3 loop is CAWCAGAGYNEQFF. CDR3 in DNA: TGTGCCTGGTGCGCGGGAGCGGGTTACAATGAGCAGTTCTTC. Using reference TRBV30 and TRBJ2-1 for the parts outside the CDR3, the full variable domain is SQTIHQWPATLVQPVGSPLSLECTVEGTSNPNLYWYRQAAGRGLQLLFYSVGIGQISSEVPQNLSASRPQDRQFILSSKKLLLSDSGFYLCAWCAGAGYNEQFFGPGTRLTVL.

V gene TRBV11-2 combines with J gene TRBJ2-3; either TRBD1 or TRBD2 may fit D (5 bases each). Trimming removed 1 base at V and 5 bases at J, with 13 bases between. CDR1 and CDR2 (germline): SGHAT, FQNNGV. The CDR3 contains 15 residues. For the CDR3, the DNA is TGTGCCAGCAGCTTAGGGTTTCAGGGAGAAGATACGCAGTATTTT. Translating gives CASSLGFQGEDTQYF.

The chain recombines TRBV6-5 with TRBJ2-7; 8 bases agree with TRBD2. Germline trimming cut 7 bases from V and 3 bases from J; bases unmatched to any gene: 8. Germline V gene lookup returns CDR1 MNHEY and CDR2 SVGAGI. This CDR3 spans 14 amino acids. CDR3 DNA: TGTGCCAGCACCCCCGGGGGGGCGGGCTACGAGCAGTACTTC. It is translated as CASTPGGAGYEQYF.

The chain links TRBV28 to TRBJ2-3; 8 bases fit TRBD2. CDR1 and CDR2 from the germline V gene are MDHEN and SYDVKM. The length of the CDR3 is 15 residues. V was clipped by 4 bases and J by 6 bases; unmatched bases: 9. In DNA form, the CDR3 reads TGTGCCAGCAGTTCATTAGCGGGAAATGAGGATACGCAGTATTTT. This encodes CASSSLAGNEDTQYF.

V gene TRBV7-6 combines with J gene TRBJ2-7; D is unresolved. V lost 1 base and J lost 2, with 9 bases in between. CDR3 length: 14 residues. Looked up from germline, CDR1 is SGHVS and CDR2 is FNYEAQ. The CDR3 reads CASSLEASPYEQYF. As DNA, the CDR3 is TGTGCCAGCAGCTTAGAAGCGTCCCCCTACGAGCAGTACTTC.

V usage is TRBV10-2 and J usage is TRBJ1-6; 9 bases agree with TRBD1. The trim removed 7 bases at V and 7 bases at J, leaving 5 bases unmatched. Germline V gene lookup returns CDR1 WSHSY and CDR2 SAAADI. The CDR3 runs 14 residues. The CDR3 nucleotides are TGCGCCAGCAATCCGGACAGGGGCAATTCACCCCTCCACTTT. Translation: CASNPDRGNSPLHF.

V usage is TRBV19 and J usage is TRBJ2-7, with TRBD2 matching 12 bases. Germline CDR1 LNHDA, CDR2 SQIVND (reference sequence). Trimming took 4 bases from V and 5 from J; bases not matched to a gene: 3. The CDR3 extends over 14 amino acids. CDR3 protein: CASSRLAGDDEQYF. The CDR3 DNA reads TGTGCCAGTAGTAGACTAGCGGGAGACGACGAGCAGTACTTC.

The chain couples TRBV2 to TRBJ2-7; D gene ambiguous. There are 13 residues in the CDR3. Germline CDR1 reads SNHLY; CDR2 reads FYNNEI. V shed 8 bases and J shed 0 bases, with 11 bases lying between them. The CDR3 nucleotides are TGTGCCAGCCGCCGGACGGACTCCTACGAGCAGTACTTC. Its protein is CASRRTDSYEQYF.

V is TRBV5-6 and J is TRBJ2-1; 11 bases align to TRBD2. In germline, CDR1 is SGHDT, CDR2 YYEEEE. This CDR3 comprises 15 residues. V lost 5 bases and J lost 3; bases outside the gene matches: 4. CDR3 sequence reads: CASSRGLADYNEQFF. The CDR3, as DNA: TGTGCCAGCAGTCGGGGACTAGCGGACTACAATGAGCAGTTCTTC. Filled out from reference TRBV5-6 and TRBJ2-1, the complete variable domain reads DAGVTQSPTHLIKTRGQQVTLRCSPKSGHDTVSWYQQALGQGPQFIFQYYEEEERQRGNFPDRFSGHQFPNYSSELNVNALLLGDSALYLCASSRGLADYNEQFFGPGTRLTVL.

The chain couples TRBV20-1 to TRBJ1-5; no reliable D call. V lost 5 bases and J 5 bases, leaving 4 bases between the germline ends. The CDR3 consists of 10 residues. Germline lookup yields CDR1 DFQATT and CDR2 SNEGSKA (reference sequence). The CDR3 DNA reads as TGCAGTGCTGGGGATCAGCCCCAGCATTTT. Amino acid sequence: CSAGDQPQHF.

The chain has TRBV7-2 and TRBJ1-5; 7 nucleotides align to TRBD1. With V trimmed by 3 bases and J by 3 bases, 11 bases remained unmatched. The CDR3 has 17 amino acids. CDR1 and CDR2 (germline): SGHTA, FQGNSA. CDR3 sequence: CASSFFRGPSLNQPQHF. For the CDR3, the DNA is TGTGCCAGCAGCTTTTTTAGGGGGCCAAGTCTCAATCAGCCCCAGCATTTT. The variable domain in full, with the rest retrieved from reference TRBV7-2 and TRBJ1-5, is GAGVSQSPSNKVTEKGKDVELRCDPISGHTALYWYRQSLGQGLEFLIYFQGNSAPDKSGLPSDRFSAERTGGSVSTLTIQRTQQEDSAVYLCASSFFRGPSLNQPQHFGDGTRLSIL.

The chain combines TRBV11-3 with TRBJ2-1, with D perhaps matching TRBD2 (5 bases). Germline CDR1 reads SGHNT; CDR2 reads YENEEA. The CDR3 runs to 15 residues. Trimming cost V 1 base and J 3 bases, with 10 bases left between them. The CDR3 nucleotides read TGTGCCAGCAGCTTAGGTAGCGCGGGCTACAATGAGCAGTTCTTC. Its protein is CASSLGSAGYNEQFF.

This clone was recorded only once. The chain employs TRBV4-3 and TRBJ2-2, with 10 bases identical to TRBD1. This CDR3 is 16 amino acids long. Per the germline V gene, CDR1 is LGHNA and CDR2 is YSLEER. V lost 3 bases and J lost 5; bases outside the gene matches: 6. CDR3 DNA: TGCGCCAGCAGCCAGAGGGACAGGGGATTGACCGGGGAGCTGTTTTTT. This gives the protein CASSQRDRGLTGELFF.

The genes are TRBV29-1 and TRBJ2-2; D may be TRBD1 (5 bases). Germline CDR1 is SQVTM and CDR2 is ANQGSEA. CDR3 length: 12 residues. The V end was cut by 6 bases, the J end by 7 bases, with 12 bases between. This CDR3 reads CSVFDSGGELFF. CDR3 bases: TGCAGCGTCTTCGACAGTGGCGGGGAGCTGTTTTTT.

This clone was seen just once. The V call is TRBV27, the J call TRBJ1-1; D is uncertain. The germline V gene encodes CDR1 MNHEY and CDR2 SMNVEV (reference sequence). The CDR3 totals 13 residues. The V end was cut by 1 base, the J end by 9 bases, with 12 bases between. The CDR3 region is CASSLFARSQAFF. The CDR3 DNA reads TGTGCCAGCAGTTTATTTGCGCGGAGTCAAGCTTTCTTT.

The V and J genes are TRBV2 and TRBJ1-2; 7 bases are a match to TRBD1. CDR1 is SNHLY, CDR2 FYNNEI, per germline. With 5 bases clipped from V and 4 bases from J, the junction kept 13 bases outside the gene matches. There are 16 residues in the CDR3. The CDR3, as DNA: TGTGCCAGCAGTCCAAGAGGGGGCGAAACGATCTATGGCTACACCTTC. This gives the protein CASSPRGGETIYGYTF.

The rearrangement joins TRBV7-6 to TRBJ2-1; 9 bases align to TRBD2. Trimming took 1 base from V and 1 from J; bases not matched to a gene: 8. Looked up from germline, CDR1 is SGHVS and CDR2 is FNYEAQ. CDR3 length: 18 amino acids. The CDR3 nucleotides are TGTGCCAGCAGCTTAGAGCGAGGGCTAGCGGGATCCTACAATGAGCAGTTCTTC. It translates to CASSLERGLAGSYNEQFF. The entire variable domain, with the rest obtained from reference TRBV7-6 and TRBJ2-1, is as follows: GAGVSQSPRYKVTKRGQDVALRCDPISGHVSLYWYRQALGQGPEFLTYFNYEAQQDKSGLPNDRFSAERPEGSISTLTIQRTEQRDSAMYRCASSLERGLAGSYNEQFFGPGTRLTVL.

V and J are TRBV5-1 and TRBJ2-7; TRBD1 matches 10 bases. From germline, CDR1 is SGHRS and CDR2 YFSETQ. The CDR3 is made up of 16 amino acids. The V segment lost 4 bases and the J segment 3 bases; nucleotides outside the gene matches: 10. The CDR3 bases are TGCGCCAGCAGCGACGCCGGGACAGGGGACCACTACGAGCAGTACTTC. Translation: CASSDAGTGDHYEQYF.

This clone came up once. The chain uses TRBV6-1 and TRBJ2-1; no clear D gene. Trimming left V 3 bases short and J 6 bases short, with 12 bases between. Germline V gives CDR1 MNHNS, CDR2 SASEGT. This CDR3 region has 14 residues. In DNA form, the CDR3 reads TGTGCCAGCAGTGAGGCTGGATTCGGCAATGAGCAGTTCTTC. Translating it yields CASSEAGFGNEQFF.